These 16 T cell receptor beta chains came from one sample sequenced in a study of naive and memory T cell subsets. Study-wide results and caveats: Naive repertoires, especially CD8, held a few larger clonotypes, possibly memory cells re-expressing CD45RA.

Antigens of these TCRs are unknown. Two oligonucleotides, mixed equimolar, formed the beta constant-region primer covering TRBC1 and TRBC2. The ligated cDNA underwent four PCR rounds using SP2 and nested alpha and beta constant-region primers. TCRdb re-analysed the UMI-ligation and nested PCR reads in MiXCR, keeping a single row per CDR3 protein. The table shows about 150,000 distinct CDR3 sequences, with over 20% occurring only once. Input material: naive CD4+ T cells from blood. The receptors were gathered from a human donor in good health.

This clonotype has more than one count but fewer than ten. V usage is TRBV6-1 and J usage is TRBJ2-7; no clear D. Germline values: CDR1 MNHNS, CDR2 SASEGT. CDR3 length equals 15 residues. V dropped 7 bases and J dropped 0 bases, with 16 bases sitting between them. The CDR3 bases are TGTGCCAGCAATTATAGGGCCGGAAGCTCCTACGAGCAGTACTTC. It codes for CASNYRAGSSYEQYF.

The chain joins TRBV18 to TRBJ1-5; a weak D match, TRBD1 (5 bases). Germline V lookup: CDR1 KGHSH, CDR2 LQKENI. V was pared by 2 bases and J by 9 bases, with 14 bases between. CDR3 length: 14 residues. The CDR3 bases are TGTGCCAGCTCACCAACGGACATACCTGGGCCCCAGCATTTT. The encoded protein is CASSPTDIPGPQHF.

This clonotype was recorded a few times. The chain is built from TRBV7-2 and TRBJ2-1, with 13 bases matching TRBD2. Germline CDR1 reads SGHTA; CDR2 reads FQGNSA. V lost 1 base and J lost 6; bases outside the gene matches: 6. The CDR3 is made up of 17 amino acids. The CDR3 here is CASSLVGLAGEINEQFF. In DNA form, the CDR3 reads TGTGCCAGCAGCTTAGTTGGACTAGCGGGAGAGATCAATGAGCAGTTCTTC.

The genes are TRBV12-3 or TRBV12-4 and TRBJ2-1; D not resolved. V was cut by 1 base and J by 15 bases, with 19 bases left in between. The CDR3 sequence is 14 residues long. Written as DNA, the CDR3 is TGTGCCAGCAGTTTAGTGGCAGGTTATGCGAAAAGGTTCTTC. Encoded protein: CASSLVAGYAKRFF.

CDR3 sequence reads: CSARGSGANVLTF. The CDR3 DNA reads TGCAGTGCTAGAGGCTCTGGGGCCAACGTCCTGACTTTC. The V gene is TRBV20-1, the J gene TRBJ2-6; D is uncertain. With 1 base removed from V and 0 bases from J, the gap between germline ends came to 1 base. CDR3 size: 13 residues. Germline CDR1 is DFQATT and CDR2 is SNEGSKA (reference sequence).

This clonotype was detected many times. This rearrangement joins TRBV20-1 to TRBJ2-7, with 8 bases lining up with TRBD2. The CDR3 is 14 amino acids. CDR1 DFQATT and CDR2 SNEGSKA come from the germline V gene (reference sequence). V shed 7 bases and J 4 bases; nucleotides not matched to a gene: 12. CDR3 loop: CSVSRLASYYEQYF. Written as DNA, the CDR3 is TGCAGTGTTTCACGACTAGCGAGTTATTACGAGCAGTACTTC.

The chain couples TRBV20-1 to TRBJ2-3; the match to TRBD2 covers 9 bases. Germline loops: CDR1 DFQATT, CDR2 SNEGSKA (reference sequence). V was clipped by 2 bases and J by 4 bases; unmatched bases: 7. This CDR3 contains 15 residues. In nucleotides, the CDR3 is TGCAGTGCTAGATTAGGACTAGCGATTGCAGATACGCAGTATTTT. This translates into CSARLGLAIADTQYF.

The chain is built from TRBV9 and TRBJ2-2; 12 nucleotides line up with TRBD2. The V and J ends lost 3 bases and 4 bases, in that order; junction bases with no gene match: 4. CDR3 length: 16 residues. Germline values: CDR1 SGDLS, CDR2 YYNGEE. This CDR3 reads CASSGLAGAFTGELFF. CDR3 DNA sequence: TGTGCCAGCAGCGGACTAGCGGGAGCCTTCACCGGGGAGCTGTTTTTT.

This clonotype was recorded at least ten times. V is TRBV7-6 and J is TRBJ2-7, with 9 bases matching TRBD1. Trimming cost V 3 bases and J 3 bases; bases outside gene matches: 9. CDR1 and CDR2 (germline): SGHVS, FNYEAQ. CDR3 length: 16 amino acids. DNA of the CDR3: TGTGCCAGCAGCTTGAGTGTGGGGACAGGGAACTACGAGCAGTACTTC. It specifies CASSLSVGTGNYEQYF.

Written as DNA, the CDR3 is TGCAGTGCTAGGTTCCGCGCAGGGTACACTGAAGCTTTCTTT. It is translated as CSARFRAGYTEAFF. V usage is TRBV20-1 and J usage is TRBJ1-1; D is possibly TRBD1 (5 bases). The ends were cut back, 3 bases at V and 3 bases at J, with 14 bases in the middle. Germline CDR1 reads DFQATT; CDR2 reads SNEGSKA (reference sequence). This CDR3 is 14 amino acids long.

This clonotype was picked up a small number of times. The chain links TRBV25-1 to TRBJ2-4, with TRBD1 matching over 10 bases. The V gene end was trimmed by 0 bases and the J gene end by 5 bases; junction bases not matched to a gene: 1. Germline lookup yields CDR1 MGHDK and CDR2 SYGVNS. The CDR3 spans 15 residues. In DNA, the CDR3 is TGTGCCAGCAGTGAATATGGGACAGGGGAAAACATTCAGTACTTC. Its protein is CASSEYGTGENIQYF.

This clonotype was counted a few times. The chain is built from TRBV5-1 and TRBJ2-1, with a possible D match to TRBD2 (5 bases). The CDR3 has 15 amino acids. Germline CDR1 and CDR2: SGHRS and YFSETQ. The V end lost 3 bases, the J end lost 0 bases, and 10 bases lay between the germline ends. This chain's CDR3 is CASSSGLNSYNEQFF. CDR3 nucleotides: TGCGCCAGCAGCTCAGGACTTAACTCCTACAATGAGCAGTTCTTC. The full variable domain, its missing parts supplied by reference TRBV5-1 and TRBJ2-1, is KAGVTQTPRYLIKTRGQQVTLSCSPISGHRSVSWYQQTPGQGLQFLFEYFSETQRNKGNFPGRFSGRQFSNSRSEMNVSTLELGDSALYLCASSSGLNSYNEQFFGPGTRLTVL.

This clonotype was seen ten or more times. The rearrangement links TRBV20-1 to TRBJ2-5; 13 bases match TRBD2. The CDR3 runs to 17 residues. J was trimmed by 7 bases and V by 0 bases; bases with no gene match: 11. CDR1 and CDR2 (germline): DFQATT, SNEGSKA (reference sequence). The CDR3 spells CSARDPSDRTSGRTQYF. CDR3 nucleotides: TGCAGTGCTAGAGATCCGTCAGACCGGACTAGCGGGAGGACCCAGTACTTC.

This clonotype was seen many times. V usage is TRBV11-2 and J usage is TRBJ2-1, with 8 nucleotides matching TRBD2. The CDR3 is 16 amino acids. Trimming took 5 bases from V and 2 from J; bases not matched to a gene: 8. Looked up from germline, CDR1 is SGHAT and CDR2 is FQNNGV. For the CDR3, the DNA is TGTGCCAGCAGCACCAGGCTAGCGGGCACCTACAATGAGCAGTTCTTC. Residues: CASSTRLAGTYNEQFF.

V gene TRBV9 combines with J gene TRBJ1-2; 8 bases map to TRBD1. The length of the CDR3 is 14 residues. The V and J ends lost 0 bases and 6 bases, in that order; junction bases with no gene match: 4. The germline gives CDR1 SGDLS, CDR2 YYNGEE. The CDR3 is CASSVANRGDGYTF. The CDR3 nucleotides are TGTGCCAGCAGCGTAGCGAACAGGGGGGATGGCTACACCTTC. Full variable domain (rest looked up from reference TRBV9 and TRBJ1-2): DSGVTQTPKHLITATGQRVTLRCSPRSGDLSVYWYQQSLDQGLQFLIQYYNGEERAKGNILERFSAQQFPDLHSELNLSSLELGDSALYFCASSVANRGDGYTFGSGTRLTVV.

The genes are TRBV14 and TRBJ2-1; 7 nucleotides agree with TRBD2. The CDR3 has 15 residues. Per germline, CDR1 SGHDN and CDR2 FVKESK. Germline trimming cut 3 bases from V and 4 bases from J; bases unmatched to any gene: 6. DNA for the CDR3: TGTGCCAGCAGCCATTTCGAGCGGGGATACAATGAGCAGTTCTTC. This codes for CASSHFERGYNEQFF.